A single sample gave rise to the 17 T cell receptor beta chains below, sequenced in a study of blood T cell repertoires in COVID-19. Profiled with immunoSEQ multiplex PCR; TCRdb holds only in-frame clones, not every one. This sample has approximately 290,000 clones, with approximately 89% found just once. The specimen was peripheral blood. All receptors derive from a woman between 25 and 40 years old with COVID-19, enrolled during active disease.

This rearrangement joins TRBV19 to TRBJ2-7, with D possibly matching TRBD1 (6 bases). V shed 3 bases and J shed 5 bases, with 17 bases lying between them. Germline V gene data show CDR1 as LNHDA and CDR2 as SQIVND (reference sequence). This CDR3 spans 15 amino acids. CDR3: CASSIWLGARHEQYF. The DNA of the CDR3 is TGTGCCAGTAGTATTTGGCTGGGGGCGCGACACGAGCAGTACTTC.

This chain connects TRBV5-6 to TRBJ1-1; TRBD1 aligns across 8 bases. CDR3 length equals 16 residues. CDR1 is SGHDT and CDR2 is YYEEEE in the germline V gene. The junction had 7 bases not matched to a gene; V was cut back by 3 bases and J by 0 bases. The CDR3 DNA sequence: TGTGCCAGCAGCTCAAACAGGGGGATCTTGAACACTGAAGCTTTCTTT. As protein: CASSSNRGILNTEAFF.

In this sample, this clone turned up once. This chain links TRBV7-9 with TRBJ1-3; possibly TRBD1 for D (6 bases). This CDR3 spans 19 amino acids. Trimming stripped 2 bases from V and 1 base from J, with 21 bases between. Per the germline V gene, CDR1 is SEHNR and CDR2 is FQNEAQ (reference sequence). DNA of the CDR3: TGTGCCAGCAGCTTATGGGGGGGTAACAGGGTTTTGTCTGGAAACACCATATATTTT. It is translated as CASSLWGGNRVLSGNTIYF.

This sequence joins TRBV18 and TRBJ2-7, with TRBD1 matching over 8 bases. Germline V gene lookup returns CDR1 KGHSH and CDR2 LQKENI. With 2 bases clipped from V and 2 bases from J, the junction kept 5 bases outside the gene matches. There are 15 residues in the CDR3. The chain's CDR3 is CASSPRSQGAYEQYF. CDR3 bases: TGTGCCAGCTCACCAAGATCACAGGGGGCCTACGAGCAGTACTTC.

The CDR3 spells CASSLASGVDTQYF. Written as DNA, the CDR3 is TGTGCCAGCAGCTTGGCTAGCGGGGTTGATACGCAGTATTTT. This chain uses TRBV5-5 with TRBJ2-3; 9 bases match TRBD2. After removal of 0 bases from V and 6 bases from J, the junction contained 2 bases not matched to a gene. The CDR3 consists of 14 residues. Germline CDR1 is SGHKS and CDR2 is YYEKEE (reference sequence).

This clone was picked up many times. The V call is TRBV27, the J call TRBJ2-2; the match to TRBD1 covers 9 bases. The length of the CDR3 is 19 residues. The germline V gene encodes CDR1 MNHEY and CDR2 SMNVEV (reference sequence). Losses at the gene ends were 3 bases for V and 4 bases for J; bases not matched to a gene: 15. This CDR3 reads CASSFAEENYRGLTGELFF. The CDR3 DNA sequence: TGTGCCAGCAGTTTCGCGGAGGAGAACTACAGGGGGCTCACCGGGGAGCTGTTTTTT.

The CDR3 nucleotides are TGTGCCAGCAGCTTTTACAGGGTAGAGGGCTACACCTTC. As protein: CASSFYRVEGYTF. This chain connects TRBV13 to TRBJ1-2; TRBD1 might be the D (6 bases). The length of the CDR3 is 13 residues. The V and J ends lost 3 bases and 8 bases respectively, with 13 bases between them. From germline, CDR1 is PRHDT and CDR2 FYEKMQ (reference sequence).

The CDR3 protein is CSVMTERLWTGRRVGEQYF. CDR3 nucleotide sequence: TGCAGCGTCATGACCGAGCGGCTGTGGACGGGCAGACGAGTGGGCGAGCAGTACTTC. V is TRBV29-1 and J is TRBJ2-7; weak D call: TRBD2 (5 bases). Germline assignment: CDR1 SQVTM and CDR2 ANQGSEA. The CDR3 contains 19 residues. Deletions cut 6 bases from V and 6 bases from J, with 36 bases between.

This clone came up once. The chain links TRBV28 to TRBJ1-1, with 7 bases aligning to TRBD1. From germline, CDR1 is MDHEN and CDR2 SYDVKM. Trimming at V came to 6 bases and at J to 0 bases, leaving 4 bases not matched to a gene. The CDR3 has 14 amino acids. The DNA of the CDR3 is TGTGCCAGCAGGGCGACAGGGTTGAACACTGAAGCTTTCTTT. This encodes CASRATGLNTEAFF.

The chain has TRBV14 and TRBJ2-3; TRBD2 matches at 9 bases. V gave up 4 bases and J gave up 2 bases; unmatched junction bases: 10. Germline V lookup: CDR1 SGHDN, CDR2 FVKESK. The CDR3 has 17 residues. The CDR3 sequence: CASSPMGRGGLTDTQYF. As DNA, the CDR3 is TGTGCCAGCAGCCCCATGGGGCGGGGGGGCCTCACAGATACGCAGTATTTT.

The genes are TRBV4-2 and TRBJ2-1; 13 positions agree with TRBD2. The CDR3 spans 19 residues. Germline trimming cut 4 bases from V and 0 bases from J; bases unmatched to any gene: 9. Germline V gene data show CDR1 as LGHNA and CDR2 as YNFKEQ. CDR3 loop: CASSPGLAGAGSSYNEQFF. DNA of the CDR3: TGTGCCAGCAGCCCCGGACTAGCGGGGGCCGGTAGCTCCTACAATGAGCAGTTCTTC.

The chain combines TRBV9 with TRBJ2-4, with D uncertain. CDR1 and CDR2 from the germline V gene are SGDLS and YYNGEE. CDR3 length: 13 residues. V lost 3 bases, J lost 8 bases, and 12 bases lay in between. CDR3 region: CASSGTQRDIQYF. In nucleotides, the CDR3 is TGTGCCAGCAGCGGCACACAACGTGACATTCAGTACTTC.

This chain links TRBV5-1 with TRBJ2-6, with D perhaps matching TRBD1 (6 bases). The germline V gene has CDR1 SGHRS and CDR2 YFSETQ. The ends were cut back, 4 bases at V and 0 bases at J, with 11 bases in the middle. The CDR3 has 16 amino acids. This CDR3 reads CASSVGAPSGANVLTF. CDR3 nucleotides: TGCGCCAGCAGCGTGGGGGCCCCCTCTGGGGCCAACGTCCTGACTTTC.

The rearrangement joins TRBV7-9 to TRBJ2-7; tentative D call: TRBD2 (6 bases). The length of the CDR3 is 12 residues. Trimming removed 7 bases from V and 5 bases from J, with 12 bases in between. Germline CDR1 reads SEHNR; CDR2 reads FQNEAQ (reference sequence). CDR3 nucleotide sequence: TGTGCCAGCACCGCGGGGATAGACGAGCAGTACTTC. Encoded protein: CASTAGIDEQYF.

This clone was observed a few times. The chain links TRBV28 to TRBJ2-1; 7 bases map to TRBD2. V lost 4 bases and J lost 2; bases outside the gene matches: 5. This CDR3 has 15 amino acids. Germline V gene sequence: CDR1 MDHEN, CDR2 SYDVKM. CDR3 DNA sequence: TGTGCCAGCAGTTCTAGCGGAAATACCTACAATGAGCAGTTCTTC. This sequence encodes CASSSSGNTYNEQFF.

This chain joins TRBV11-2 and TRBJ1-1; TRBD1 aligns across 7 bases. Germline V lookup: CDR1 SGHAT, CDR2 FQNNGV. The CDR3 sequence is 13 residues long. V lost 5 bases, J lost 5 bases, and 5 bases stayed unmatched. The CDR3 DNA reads TGTGCCAGCAGCCGACAGGGTTGGACTGAAGCTTTCTTT. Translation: CASSRQGWTEAFF.

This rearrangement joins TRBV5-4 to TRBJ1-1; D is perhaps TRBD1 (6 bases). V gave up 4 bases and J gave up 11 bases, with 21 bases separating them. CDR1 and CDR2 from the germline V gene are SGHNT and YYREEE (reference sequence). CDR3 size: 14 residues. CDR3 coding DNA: TGTGCCAGCAGCGGACCGGGGCAGGGGTTAAGGGCTTTCTTT. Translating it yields CASSGPGQGLRAFF.